This T cell receptor beta chain is drawn from a study of regulatory T cells in long-lasting Graves disease (dated by TCRdb to 2020 to 2023). Regarding the research as a whole: Persistent Graves' disease meant more than 5 years of antithyroid drug treatment with TSH receptor autoantibodies that stayed positive. The study took place in China and was registered as a clinical trial. In the clinical cohort, patients with persistent Graves' disease had used antithyroid drugs for an average of about 10.3 years. A total of about 33 samples underwent TCR sequencing, from roughly 13 patients with persistent Graves' disease and 20 or so patients with newly diagnosed Graves' disease. This study used TCR sequencing and RNA sequencing of peripheral blood to compare persistent Graves' disease patients against newly diagnosed Graves' disease patients. Paper-wide results and their limitations: The study examined only peripheral blood because the primary lesion, thyroid tissue, could not be accessed. Persistent disease showed preferential use of TRBV28, TRBJ1-2 and TRBJ2-5, whereas newly diagnosed disease favored TRBV20-1 and TRBJ2-1. Only the TCR beta chain was sequenced and analyzed. Compared with newly diagnosed patients, persistent Graves' disease patients had lower TCR Shannon entropy and fewer highly expanded clones, which suggests clonal expansion. More public clonotypes were shared among persistent patients (2,741) than among newly diagnosed patients (approximately 930). The small sample size was acknowledged by the authors as a limitation that may reduce accuracy.

A few counts support this clonotype. What this receptor recognizes is not known. This may come from a read error, since a much larger clone is one base off. From cysteine to phenylalanine, the CDR3 is 14 amino acids long. The sequence is cut down to CDR3 DNA, 42 bases in frame from base 1. The library was built by means of multiplex PCR. The run used an Illumina HiSeq 4000. To build TCR beta libraries, CDR3 regions were amplified by Arm-PCR using iRepertoire HTBI primers. Before sequencing, the PCR products went through gel purification. Per the original workflow: Across samples, 60 to 75 TRBV and 13 to 15 TRBJ segments were identified and used for gene usage analysis of CDR3 amino acid clonotypes. COPE and FqMerger were used to merge filtered high-quality paired reads into contigs. Contigs were aligned with BLAST to IMGT TRBV, TRBD and TRBJ reference genes, and CDR3 was defined per IMGT. Highly expanded clones were defined as clonotypes with a frequency above 0.1%. Repertoire diversity was measured by Shannon entropy, and V-J evenness by the Gini coefficient. A clonotype found in more than one individual was treated as public. The public reads were reanalyzed by TCRdb: fastp trimming at Q25, MiXCR alignment, in-frame beta chains only. Rows matching on CDR3 protein sequence are summarized as one entry with the most common DNA and genes. TCRdb, rather than the study authors, made the V and J calls. The sample yields roughly 430,000 distinct CDR3 sequences; around 20% were counted once. The ten largest clones capture 14% of the sample.

This specimen's time point label, per the study, means: persistent/refractory GD, antithyroid drugs over 5 years with positive TRAb. For both TCR sequencing and RNA sequencing, RNA was extracted from PBMCs using TRIzol. Graves' disease was diagnosed according to American Thyroid Association guidelines. Patients were recruited from an endocrinology department in Xi'an, China. From each patient, approximately 9.9 milliliters of peripheral blood was collected into an EDTA anticoagulant tube. Ficoll Paque Plus density gradient separation was used to isolate PBMCs, and no further T cell sorting was performed. RNA quality was checked with an Agilent 2100 Bioanalyzer and agarose gel, and concentration with a NanoDrop 2000.

This TCR was recovered from a female donor with Graves disease. The chain joins TRBV12-3 or TRBV12-4 to TRBJ2-2; TRBD2 fits 8 bases in the junction. The specimen comprised peripheral blood mononuclear cells (PBMCs), sampled when the disease was refractory, from a patient treated with antithyroid drugs. The CDR3 amino acid sequence is: CASSLSGRAGELLF. The nucleotides are TGTGCCAGCAGTTTGTCCGGGAGGGCCGGGGAGCTGCTTTTT.